Presented here are 7 T cell receptor beta chains from one specimen sequenced in a study of T cells in women clearing cervical HPV infection. Clones were read by immunoSEQ multiplex PCR, and TCRdb kept only the in-frame ones, dropping some. The sample spans 20,000 to 25,000 clones; the ten largest clones claim under 10%. The source material was blood buffy coat. These receptor sequences come from a woman aged 18 to 75 with a cervical HPV16 infection that either progressed to CIN3+ or cleared (not recorded which).

A word on this clone: The observed sequence ends 3 residues before the CDR3 terminus, with the missing tail filled in from the germline J gene. This rearrangement joins TRBV2 to TRBJ2-7; the match to TRBD2 covers 14 bases. This CDR3 is 15 amino acids long. Germline CDR1 is SNHLY and CDR2 is FYNNEI. Trimming removed 8 bases from V and 3 bases from J; junction bases left unmatched: 6. The CDR3 loop reads CASGTSGGTYYEQYF. The DNA read from the CDR3 is TGTGCCAGCGGGACTAGCGGGGGCACCTACTACGAG.

Notes on this clone: The CDR3 end falls 3 residues outside the read, so it is completed with the germline J gene. The chain employs TRBV2 and TRBJ2-3; 11 bases match TRBD2. The length of the CDR3 is 17 residues. The ends lost 4 bases at V and 0 bases at J; junction bases unmatched: 6. Germline lookup yields CDR1 SNHLY and CDR2 FYNNEI. The part of the CDR3 DNA that was read is TGTGCCAGCAGTGTTGTAGCGGGGGGGCCGAGCACAGATACG. This gives the protein CASSVVAGGPSTDT. The entire CDR3 protein reads CASSVVAGGPSTDTQYF. Drawing the rest from reference TRBV2 and TRBJ2-3, the complete variable domain is EPEVTQTPSHQVTQMGQEVILRCVPISNHLYFYWYRQILGQKVEFLVSFYNNEISEKSEIFDDQFSVERPDGSNFTLKIRSTKLEDSAMYFCASSVVAGGPSTDTQYFGPGTRLTVL.

Note on this clone: The read stops 3 residues short of the end of the CDR3; the missing end is completed from the germline J gene. The rearrangement links TRBV5-1 to TRBJ1-6, with 8 bases lining up with TRBD1. CDR1 is SGHRS, CDR2 YFSETQ, per germline. The V and J ends lost 2 bases and 10 bases, in that order; junction bases with no gene match: 5. The CDR3 runs 14 residues. CDR3 bases read: TGCGCCAGCAGCTTCAGGGGGCAAGAATCACCC. Translation gives CASSFRGQESP. In full, the CDR3 reads CASSFRGQESPLHF.

With regard to this clone: Read sequence stops 3 residues before the CDR3 end, and the germline J gene provides the missing end. The chain recombines TRBV14 with TRBJ1-2; no definite D call. Between the trimmed V and J ends, which lost 4 bases and 6 bases, there was a span of 12 bases. The CDR3 covers 13 residues. Germline CDR1 SGHDN, CDR2 FVKESK. The part of the CDR3 DNA that was read is TGTGCCAGCAGCCCCCGAGCGTCGGATGGC. Amino acid sequence: CASSPRASDG. The CDR3 in full is CASSPRASDGYTF.

A remark on this clone: The read comes to an end 3 residues before the CDR3 does, leaving the germline J gene to fill in the end. J is TRBJ1-3 and V is TRBV20-1, with 8 positions matching TRBD1. Germline values: CDR1 DFQATT, CDR2 SNEGSKA (reference sequence). J lost 2 bases, V lost 3 bases, and 9 bases had no gene match. This CDR3 has 16 residues. The CDR3 bases that were read are TGCAGTGCTAGTTTTTCCGGACAGGGAACTGGAAACACC. Its protein product is CSASFSGQGTGNT. The full CDR3 sequence reads CSASFSGQGTGNTIYF.

Concerning this clone itself: The CDR3 end lies 3 residues beyond the end of the read and is filled in from the germline J gene. The chain has TRBV30 and TRBJ2-1; TRBD2 agrees at 8 bases. Germline V gene lookup returns CDR1 GTSNPN and CDR2 SVGIG (reference sequence). After removal of 7 bases from V and 7 bases from J, the junction contained 12 bases not matched to a gene. This CDR3 region has 14 residues. CDR3 bases read: TGTGCCTCGACGACAGAGCGGGAGCTGAATGAG. This sequence encodes CASTTERELNE. In full, the CDR3 reads CASTTERELNEQFF.

On this clone itself: The CDR3 end falls 3 residues outside the read, so it is completed with the germline J gene. V and J are TRBV5-1 and TRBJ2-5, with TRBD1 matching 8 bases. Germline V gene sequence: CDR1 SGHRS, CDR2 YFSETQ. CDR3 length equals 14 residues. The V and J ends lost 2 bases and 5 bases, in that order; junction bases with no gene match: 5. The sequenced part of the CDR3 DNA is TGCGCCAGCAGCTTAGGACAGGGTATGGAGACC. It specifies CASSLGQGMET. The full CDR3 sequence reads CASSLGQGMETQYF. Full variable domain (missing parts from reference TRBV5-1 and TRBJ2-5): KAGVTQTPRYLIKTRGQQVTLSCSPISGHRSVSWYQQTPGQGLQFLFEYFSETQRNKGNFPGRFSGRQFSNSRSEMNVSTLELGDSALYLCASSLGQGMETQYFGPGTRLLVL.